This T cell receptor (beta chain) was captured by sequencing in a study of immune cell composition in non-small cell lung cancer. CDR3 size: 16 residues. V shed 2 bases and J shed 4 bases, with 17 bases lying between them. Germline assignment: CDR1 MDHEN and CDR2 SYDVKM. This clone counts as large. This table comes from immunoSEQ multiplex PCR, and its TCRdb copy is limited to in-frame clones, with some not included. Here the sample spans roughly 1,900 clones, 77% being singletons. Normal lung was taken at the farthest possible site, at least 3 cm from tumour. The chain recombines TRBV28 with TRBJ1-2; tentatively, D is TRBD1 (6 bases). The sequencing sample was made of non-adjacent lung tissue. The receptor comes from a human donor with non-small cell lung cancer. The CDR3 protein is CASSLEQGSSSYGYTF. The CDR3 DNA reads as TGTGCCAGCAGTTTAGAACAGGGATCCTCTTCCTATGGCTACACCTTC.